This is a list of T cell receptor beta chains from one sample in a study of blood T cell repertoires in COVID-19. This table comes from immunoSEQ multiplex PCR, and its TCRdb copy is limited to in-frame clones, with some not included. The sample lists around 77,000 clones, approximately 89% occurring once. The sequenced material came from peripheral blood. Receptors were obtained from a man older than 75 with acute or convalescent COVID-19. Each CDR3 is given with its conserved first and last residue. The D gene is left open where the match is weak. A clone size is listed for some rows: how often the clone was seen (once, few, many), or a class if it is expanded.

D: TRBD2; J: TRBJ2-3; size: NA; V: TRBV7-2; CDR3: CASSWGLSSTDTQYF; DNA: TGTGCCAGCAGCTGGGGACTATCTAGCACAGATACGCAGTATTTT
D: TRBD1; J: TRBJ1-4; size: NA; V: TRBV7-2; CDR3: CASSLLPDRVANEKLFF; DNA: TGTGCCAGCAGCTTACTCCCCGACAGGGTGGCTAATGAAAAACTGTTTTTT
D: TRBD1; J: TRBJ1-5; size: NA; V: TRBV7-2; CDR3: CASSLTGGFNQPQHF; DNA: TGTGCCAGCAGCTTGACAGGGGGTTTTAATCAGCCCCAGCATTTT
D: TRBD1; J: TRBJ2-7; size: few; V: TRBV7-2; CDR3: CASSLVGTGTGLYEQYF; DNA: TGTGCCAGCAGCTTAGTGGGGACCGGGACAGGACTCTACGAGCAGTACTTC
D: TRBD1; J: TRBJ2-7; size: NA; V: TRBV10-3; CDR3: CAISSGTGIYEQYF; DNA: TGTGCCATCAGTTCCGGGACAGGGATATACGAGCAGTACTTC
D: TRBD2; J: TRBJ2-3; size: NA; V: TRBV7-9; CDR3: CASSAPGLAGFTDTQYF; DNA: TGTGCCAGCTCAGCACCAGGACTAGCGGGTTTCACAGATACGCAGTATTTT
D: NA; J: TRBJ2-5; size: NA; V: TRBV3-1/TRBV3-2; CDR3: CASSPSGGETQYF; DNA: TGTGCCAGCAGCCCCTCGGGCGGGGAGACCCAGTACTTC
D: NA; J: TRBJ2-5; size: NA; V: TRBV19; CDR3: CASSVQAYQETQYF; DNA: TGTGCCAGTAGTGTCCAGGCCTACCAAGAGACCCAGTACTTC
D: TRBD1; J: TRBJ2-5; size: NA; V: TRBV7-2; CDR3: CASSLAGQGAGETQYF; DNA: TGTGCCAGCAGCTTGGCGGGACAGGGGGCAGGAGAGACCCAGTACTTC
D: NA; J: TRBJ1-4; size: NA; V: TRBV7-6; CDR3: CASSSPGVKEKLFF; DNA: TGTGCCAGCAGCTCGCCAGGGGTTAAAGAAAAACTGTTTTTT
D: NA; J: TRBJ1-2; size: NA; V: TRBV4-1; CDR3: CASSQDPGREGYTF; DNA: TGCGCCAGCAGCCAAGATCCGGGGAGAGAAGGCTACACCTTC
D: NA; J: TRBJ2-7; size: medium-sized; V: TRBV5-1; CDR3: CASSLVVGAYEQYF; DNA: TGCGCCAGCAGCTTGGTCGTCGGAGCCTACGAGCAGTACTTC
D: NA; J: TRBJ2-6; size: NA; V: TRBV14; CDR3: CASSRGGGANVLTF; DNA: TGTGCCAGCAGCAGGGGCGGTGGGGCCAACGTCCTGACTTTC
D: TRBD1; J: TRBJ2-7; size: once; V: TRBV6-5; CDR3: CASSRDRVTYEQYF; DNA: TGTGCCAGCAGCCGGGACAGGGTTACCTACGAGCAGTACTTC
D: NA; J: TRBJ1-6; size: NA; V: TRBV5-1; CDR3: CASSFSWETGSSPLHF; DNA: TGCGCCAGCAGCTTTTCATGGGAGACGGGAAGTTCACCCCTCCACTTT
D: TRBD1; J: TRBJ2-2; size: NA; V: TRBV27; CDR3: CASSEPGQAKNTGELFF; DNA: TGTGCCAGCAGTGAACCGGGACAGGCCAAGAACACCGGGGAGCTGTTTTTT
D: TRBD2; J: TRBJ2-1; size: NA; V: TRBV19; CDR3: CASSTRLAGGYNEQFF; DNA: TGTGCCAGTAGTACCCGACTAGCGGGGGGCTACAATGAGCAGTTCTTC
D: TRBD1; J: TRBJ2-3; size: NA; V: TRBV7-2; CDR3: CASSSRTGAVTDTQYF; DNA: TGTGCCAGCAGCTCTCGGACAGGGGCGGTAACAGATACGCAGTATTTT
D: TRBD1; J: TRBJ2-7; size: NA; V: TRBV4-2; CDR3: CASSQVLNRGEEQYF; DNA: TGTGCCAGCAGCCAGGTCTTAAACAGGGGCGAGGAGCAGTACTTC
D: NA; J: TRBJ1-6; size: NA; V: TRBV7-3; CDR3: CASSITGNSPLHF; DNA: TGTGCCAGCAGTATTACAGGAAATTCACCCCTCCACTTT
D: TRBD1; J: TRBJ1-1; size: once; V: TRBV11-2; CDR3: CASTLRRGQGGLYNWDTEAFF; DNA: TGTGCCAGCACTTTAAGGAGGGGACAGGGGGGTTTGTATAACTGGGACACTGAAGCTTTCTTT
D: TRBD1; J: TRBJ2-1; size: NA; V: TRBV6-5; CDR3: CASSYSGQGSDEQFF; DNA: TGTGCCAGCAGTTACTCGGGACAGGGTTCCGATGAGCAGTTCTTC
D: TRBD2; J: TRBJ2-1; size: once; V: TRBV4-1; CDR3: CASSRSPGGVVDEQFF; DNA: TGCGCCAGCAGTCGCAGTCCGGGGGGGGTTGTCGATGAGCAGTTCTTC
D: TRBD1; J: TRBJ1-2; size: NA; V: TRBV7-8; CDR3: CASSSAGQGGQTF; DNA: TGTGCCAGCAGCTCCGCGGGACAGGGGGGCCAAACCTTC
D: TRBD1; J: TRBJ2-2; size: NA; V: TRBV4-2; CDR3: CASSQMTGENGELFF; DNA: TGTGCCAGCAGCCAAATGACAGGGGAAAACGGGGAGCTGTTTTTT
D: TRBD1; J: TRBJ2-7; size: NA; V: TRBV18; CDR3: CASSPPGQGLHEQYF; DNA: TGTGCCAGCTCACCACCGGGACAGGGCCTCCACGAGCAGTACTTC
D: TRBD1; J: TRBJ2-5; size: NA; V: TRBV3-1/TRBV3-2; CDR3: CASSDRTGVETQYF; DNA: TGTGCCAGCAGCGACCGGACAGGGGTGGAGACCCAGTACTTC
D: TRBD1; J: TRBJ1-1; size: NA; V: TRBV29-1; CDR3: CSVISGTGMPEAFF; DNA: TGCAGCGTTATTAGCGGGACAGGGATGCCTGAAGCTTTCTTT
D: TRBD1; J: TRBJ1-4; size: NA; V: TRBV25-1; CDR3: CASSRDRNEKLFF; DNA: TGTGCCAGCAGCAGGGACAGGAATGAAAAACTGTTTTTT
D: NA; J: TRBJ2-7; size: NA; V: TRBV10-3; CDR3: CAISGSVTGGGEQYF; DNA: TGTGCCATCAGTGGAAGCGTGACAGGCGGGGGCGAGCAGTACTTC
D: TRBD1; J: TRBJ1-5; size: few; V: TRBV19; CDR3: CASSAGQASNQPQHF; DNA: TGTGCCAGTAGCGCGGGACAGGCTAGCAATCAGCCCCAGCATTTT
D: NA; J: TRBJ1-1; size: NA; V: TRBV10-3; CDR3: CAISDGPGIGTEAFF; DNA: TGTGCCATCAGTGATGGCCCGGGGATCGGCACTGAAGCTTTCTTT
D: NA; J: TRBJ1-1; size: NA; V: TRBV4-1; CDR3: CASSLQGNTEAFF; DNA: TGCGCCAGCAGCTTACAGGGGAACACTGAAGCTTTCTTT
D: TRBD2; J: TRBJ2-3; size: NA; V: TRBV3-1/TRBV3-2; CDR3: CASSSRLAGEGDTQYF; DNA: TGTGCCAGCAGCTCCAGACTAGCGGGGGAGGGAGATACGCAGTATTTT